In its sample, the clone carrying this T cell receptor (beta chain) was seen a few times. The antigen is not known. This sample is part of a study of beta chain features in type 1 diabetes. Findings and caveats of the study: Among patients with Type 1 diabetes, TCRB CDR3s were moderately but significantly shorter in every one of the four CD4+ subsets.

Germline-derived CDR1 and CDR2 are LNHDA and SQIVND (reference sequence). The CDR3 covers 14 residues. The V segment lost 4 bases and the J segment 7 bases; nucleotides outside the gene matches: 5. The study reverse transcribed the entire isolated RNA, so it sequenced expressed TCRB transcripts. Generated by immunoSEQ multiplex PCR, the TCRdb table keeps only in-frame clones and is missing some. The repertoire holds fewer than 350,000 clones, with over 12% as singletons. The receptor's source is a man aged 18 to 30 with type 1 diabetes. Sequencing was carried out using naive CD4+ T cells from blood. The chain has TRBV19 and TRBJ1-5, with 9 bases that match TRBD1. In nucleotides, the CDR3 is TGTGCCAGTAGTACCGGGACAGGGATGCAGCCCCAGCATTTT. Its protein is CASSTGTGMQPQHF. The full variable domain, in which reference TRBV19 and TRBJ1-5 provide the parts outside the CDR3, is DGGITQSPKYLFRKEGQNVTLSCEQNLNHDAMYWYRQDPGQGLRLIYYSQIVNDFQKGDIAEGYSVSREKKESFPLTVTSAQKNPTAFYLCASSTGTGMQPQHFGDGTRLSIL.